The source of this TCR beta chain is a study of technical replicates of blood from a few donors. The germline V gene encodes CDR1 SNHLY and CDR2 FYNNEI. CDR3 size: 14 residues. The junction had 5 bases not matched to a gene; V was cut back by 5 bases and J by 6 bases. The repertoire was sequenced with immunoSEQ multiplex PCR; TCRdb's copy has only in-frame clones and lacks some. The sample carries 68,000 or so clones, approximately 90% recorded once. Sequencing was done on a sample of PBMCs. The chain has TRBV2 and TRBJ1-4; 8 positions agree with TRBD1. The source of this sequence is a human donor in good health. Some clones in this sample may be carry-over from other donors' samples. In DNA form, the CDR3 reads TGTGCCAGCAGTTTCCCAGGGGGCTATGAAAAACTGTTTTTT. Translating it yields CASSFPGGYEKLFF.